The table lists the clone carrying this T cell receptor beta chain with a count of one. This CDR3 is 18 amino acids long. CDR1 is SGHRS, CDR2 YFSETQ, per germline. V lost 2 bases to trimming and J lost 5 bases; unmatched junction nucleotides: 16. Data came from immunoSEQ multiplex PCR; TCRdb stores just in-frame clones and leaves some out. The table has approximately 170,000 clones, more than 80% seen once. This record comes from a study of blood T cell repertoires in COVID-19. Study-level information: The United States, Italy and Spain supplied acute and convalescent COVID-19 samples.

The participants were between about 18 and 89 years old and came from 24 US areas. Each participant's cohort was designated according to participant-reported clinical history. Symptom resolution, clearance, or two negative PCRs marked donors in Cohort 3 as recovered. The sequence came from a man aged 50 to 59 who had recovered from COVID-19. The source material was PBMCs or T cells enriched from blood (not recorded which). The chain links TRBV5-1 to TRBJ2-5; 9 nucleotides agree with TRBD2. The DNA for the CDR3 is TGCGCCAGCAGCTTTGGATTGTTAGCGGGGGCCGGGGGGGAGACCCAGTACTTC. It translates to CASSFGLLAGAGGETQYF.